A single sample gave rise to the 14 T cell receptor beta chains below, sequenced in a study of T and B cells in COVID-19 patients. Blood genomic DNA input for TRB amplification was about 240-550 ng. Multiplex PCR with BIOMED2 TRB-A/B primer pools amplified TRB rearrangements. Using its own MiXCR run on the multiplex PCR reads, TCRdb lists one record per CDR3 protein. The profile covers approximately 8,100 distinct CDR3 sequences, with approximately 30% appearing a single time and roughly 17% taken by the ten largest. The sample taken for sequencing was blood. Receptors were obtained from a human donor with active COVID-19.

V gene TRBV6-4 combines with J gene TRBJ1-2; D not certain. The CDR3 has 14 amino acids. Germline V CDR1 and CDR2: MRHNA, SNTAGT. V was cut by 7 bases and J by 3 bases, with 15 bases left in between. The CDR3 is CASIPHGIYYGYTF. For the CDR3, the DNA is TGTGCCAGCATCCCGCACGGGATCTACTATGGCTACACCTTC.

This rearrangement joins TRBV5-6 to TRBJ2-1; tentatively, D is TRBD2 (5 bases). The CDR3 has 16 residues. Germline V gene data show CDR1 as SGHDT and CDR2 as YYEEEE. Trimming stripped 2 bases from V and 0 bases from J, with 12 bases between. The CDR3 spells CASSFRGHLSYNEQFF. The CDR3 region has the DNA TGTGCCAGCAGCTTTCGGGGTCACCTCTCCTACAATGAGCAGTTCTTC.

In its sample, this clonotype ranks as medium-sized. For the CDR3, the DNA is TGTGCCAGCAGTCCCAGGGCCGCCACCATCCCAGATACGCAGTATTTT. Amino acids: CASSPRAATIPDTQYF. The chain links TRBV12-3 or TRBV12-4 to TRBJ2-3; a possible D gene is TRBD1 (5 bases). The CDR3 is 16 amino acids. Trimming pared 5 bases from V and 4 bases from J, leaving 19 bases between.

Concerning this clonotype: Germline and junction disagree at one end, which may indicate a read error. This chain links TRBV5-1 with TRBJ2-2, with D possibly being TRBD1 (6 bases). The CDR3 sequence is 17 residues long. In germline, CDR1 is SGHRS, CDR2 YFSETQ. The CDR3 spells CASSLVLTGGNTGELFF. In DNA, the CDR3 is TGTGCCAGCAGCTTAGTTCTGACAGGAGGTAACACCGGGGAGCTGTTTTTT.

By proportion, this clonotype is medium-sized. The CDR3 coding sequence is TGTGCCAGCAGCTATGACAGTGGTAACGCGAACACTGAAGCTTTCTTT. Translated: CASSYDSGNANTEAFF. This rearrangement joins TRBV5-6 to TRBJ1-1; the D gene is possibly TRBD1 (5 bases). Germline V gene data show CDR1 as SGHDT and CDR2 as YYEEEE. The CDR3 is made up of 16 amino acids. The germline V and J ends were trimmed by 3 bases and 1 base, with 16 bases remaining between them.

This clonotype counts as medium-sized. The chain links TRBV12-3 or TRBV12-4 to TRBJ2-7; D possibly corresponds to TRBD1 (5 bases). The V and J ends lost 4 bases and 2 bases respectively, with 12 bases between them. The CDR3 has 14 amino acids. The CDR3: CASSSTVSAYEQYF. The CDR3 coding sequence is TGTGCCAGCAGTTCGACAGTGTCGGCCTACGAGCAGTACTTC.

Within the sample, this clonotype is medium-sized. This chain joins TRBV5-4 and TRBJ2-7; D uncertain. With 0 bases removed from V and 7 bases from J, the gap between germline ends came to 5 bases. The CDR3 has 11 amino acids. CDR1 is SGHNT, CDR2 YYREEE, per germline (reference sequence). This CDR3 is CASSLGGEQYF. The DNA for the CDR3 is TGTGCCAGCAGCTTGGGGGGAGAGCAGTACTTC.

This clonotype was counted once. The V and J genes are TRBV19 and TRBJ2-1; 9 nucleotides agree with TRBD1. Germline V lookup: CDR1 LNHDA, CDR2 SQIVND (reference sequence). The CDR3 runs 18 residues. Germline trimming cut 3 bases from V and 2 bases from J; bases unmatched to any gene: 11. The CDR3 DNA reads as TGTGCCAGTAGTATTTTACAGGGGGCGATCAGCACCTACAATGAGCAGTTCTTC. Residues: CASSILQGAISTYNEQFF.

The genes are TRBV6-6 and TRBJ1-3; possibly TRBD1 for D (5 bases). CDR3 length: 17 amino acids. CDR1 is MNHNY and CDR2 is SVGAGI in the germline V gene (reference sequence). The V end lost 0 bases, the J end lost 2 bases, and 14 bases lay between the germline ends. CDR3: CASSYSIVSTAGNTIYF. CDR3 sequence (DNA): TGTGCCAGCAGTTACTCGATTGTTTCGACAGCTGGAAACACCATATATTTT.

This clonotype qualifies as medium-sized. This sequence joins TRBV19 and TRBJ1-5; D ambiguous. V dropped 6 bases and J dropped 0 bases, with 9 bases sitting between them. From germline, CDR1 is LNHDA and CDR2 SQIVND (reference sequence). This CDR3 has 14 residues. In nucleotides, the CDR3 is TGTGCCAGTAGGAAGGAGGGTAGCAATCAGCCCCAGCATTTT. Its protein is CASRKEGSNQPQHF.

This sequence joins TRBV7-2 and TRBJ2-3; 8 positions agree with TRBD2. The CDR3 runs to 16 residues. Germline CDR1 reads SGHTA; CDR2 reads FQGNSA. J gave up 0 bases and V 9 bases, and 11 bases lay outside the gene matches. CDR3 in DNA: TGTGCCAGGGACGATAGCGGGGTCTCTAGCACAGATACGCAGTATTTT. Translation: CARDDSGVSSTDTQYF.

In its sample, this clonotype was seen a few times. J is TRBJ2-1 and V is TRBV12-3 or TRBV12-4, with D perhaps TRBD2 (6 bases). V was pared by 6 bases and J by 4 bases, with 19 bases between. The CDR3 extends over 16 amino acids. The CDR3 loop is CASRGMEGIEYNEQFF. CDR3 DNA sequence: TGTGCCAGCAGAGGGATGGAGGGGATTGAATACAATGAGCAGTTCTTC.

The chain uses TRBV14 and TRBJ2-3, with 10 bases lining up with TRBD2. Germline values: CDR1 SGHDN, CDR2 FVKESK. The V gene end was trimmed by 2 bases and the J gene end by 1 base; junction bases not matched to a gene: 3. This CDR3 comprises 16 residues. CDR3 nucleotides: TGTGCCAGCAGCCAACTCCTAGCGGGGGGCACAGATACGCAGTATTTT. Protein product: CASSQLLAGGTDTQYF. The variable domain in full, with the rest retrieved from reference TRBV14 and TRBJ2-3, is EAGVTQFPSHSVIEKGQTVTLRCDPISGHDNLYWYRRVMGKEIKFLLHFVKESKQDESGMPNNRFLAERTGGTYSTLKVQPAELEDSGVYFCASSQLLAGGTDTQYFGPGTRLTVL.

In this sample, this clonotype turned up a few times. The chain combines TRBV7-2 with TRBJ2-1, with TRBD1 matching over 8 bases. After removal of 1 base from V and 4 bases from J, the junction contained 6 bases not matched to a gene. CDR3 size: 16 residues. Germline V gene sequence: CDR1 SGHTA, CDR2 FQGNSA. CDR3 coding DNA: TGTGCCAGCAGCTTAGTGCCCAGGGGGCCTTACAATGAGCAGTTCTTC. It translates to CASSLVPRGPYNEQFF.